These 27 T cell receptor beta chains originate from one sample sequenced in a study of tumor-infiltrating lymphocytes in primary liver carcinoma. The investigators made TCR beta cDNA from about 500 ng total RNA, using a constant-region primer. Researchers made the TCR beta libraries by running three nested multiplex PCR rounds with slightly modified ARM-PCR. Forward primers for TRBV1-TRBV30 and a C-beta reverse primer served the first two PCR rounds, at 10 cycles each. TCRdb reprocessed the multiplex PCR reads via MiXCR and lists one record per CDR3 protein. The data show a few hundred thousand distinct CDR3 sequences, about three fifths seen once. Unsorted whole blood yielded the blood RNA, and germline DNA was also extracted. What was sequenced was peripheral blood. All receptors derive from a woman in her thirties with primary liver carcinoma and hepatitis B virus infection.

The count of this clonotype is one. The CDR3 here is CAIEGGGGSGRATEAFF. The CDR3 DNA reads as TGTGCCATAGAAGGGGGAGGGGGCAGCGGAAGAGCAACTGAAGCTTTCTTT. The V gene is TRBV6-6, the J gene TRBJ1-1; 7 bases are shared with TRBD1. The germline V gene has CDR1 MNHNY and CDR2 SVGAGI (reference sequence). The CDR3 is 17 residues long. V lost 10 bases to trimming and J lost 5 bases; unmatched junction nucleotides: 22.

This clonotype was seen once. The chain uses TRBV7-9 and TRBJ2-1; D call uncertain. This CDR3 has 12 amino acids. Germline CDR1 SEHNR, CDR2 FQNEAQ (reference sequence). Trimming stripped 2 bases from V and 7 bases from J, with 6 bases between. CDR3 DNA: TGTGCCAGCAGCTTAACCCAGAATGAGCAGTTCTTC. It is translated as CASSLTQNEQFF. The whole variable domain, remainder taken from reference TRBV7-9 and TRBJ2-1, is DTGVSQNPRHKITKRGQNVTFRCDPISEHNRLYWYRQTLGQGPEFLTYFQNEAQLEKSRLLSDRFSAERPKGSFSTLEIQRTEQGDSAMYLCASSLTQNEQFFGPGTRLTVL.

Comment on this clonotype: At one end, the junction sequence differs from germline, possibly due to a read error. The V call is TRBV11-2, the J call TRBJ1-4; no clear D. This CDR3 is built from 11 residues. The germline V gene encodes CDR1 SGHAT and CDR2 FQNNGV. CDR3 protein: CASCLGVKLFF. In DNA form, the CDR3 reads TGTGCCAGCTGCTTAGGAGTAAAACTGTTTTTT.

Many counts were recorded for this clonotype. V usage is TRBV6-1 and J usage is TRBJ2-7; D remains ambiguous. The CDR3 consists of 13 residues. Germline CDR1 is MNHNS and CDR2 is SASEGT. Trimming removed 10 bases at V and 5 bases at J, with 18 bases between. CDR3 sequence reads: CATSFDRNDEQYF. Written as DNA, the CDR3 is TGTGCCACCTCTTTCGATAGAAACGACGAGCAGTACTTC.

Comments on this clonotype: A much larger clone differs from this one at a single base, so this may be a read error. This rearrangement joins TRBV12-3 or TRBV12-4 to TRBJ1-5, with 9 bases lining up with TRBD1. This CDR3 region has 15 residues. CDR3 nucleotide sequence: TGTGCCAGCAAACACCGGGACAGGGAGGTTCAGTCCCAGCATTTT. It encodes CASKHRDREVQSQHF.

This clonotype was recorded once. This is likely a read error, given that the CDR3 carries no conserved phenylalanine or tryptophan at its end. The chain carries TRBV4-2 and TRBJ2-1, with TRBD2 identical over 9 bases. This CDR3 region has 17 residues. Per the germline V gene, CDR1 is LGHNA and CDR2 is YNFKEQ. The CDR3 spells CASSQTVASGEGNVQFS. CDR3 DNA: TGTGCCAGCAGCCAGACAGTGGCTAGCGGGGAGGGCAATGTGCAGTTCTCC.

On this clonotype itself: Mismatch with germline at one junction end may stem from a read error. The CDR3 reads CATSPLNSVQYF. DNA for the CDR3: TGTGCCACCAGCCCTCTAAACTCTGTGCAGTACTTC. The V call is TRBV11-1, the J call TRBJ2-7; D remains ambiguous. This CDR3 is 12 amino acids long. Germline V CDR1 and CDR2: SGHAT, FQDESV (reference sequence). The whole variable domain, filled in from reference TRBV11-1 and TRBJ2-7, reads EAEVAQSPRYKITEKSQAVAFWCDPISGHATLYWYRQILGQGPELLVQFQDESVVDDSQLPKDRFSAERLKGVDSTLKIQPAELGDSAMYLCATSPLNSVQYFGPGTRLTVT.

The V and J genes are TRBV30 and TRBJ2-7, with TRBD2 matching over 14 bases. From germline, CDR1 is GTSNPN and CDR2 SVGIG (reference sequence). The ends lost 3 bases at V and 7 bases at J; junction bases unmatched: 8. CDR3 size: 15 residues. The CDR3 is CAWRAGTSGSQEQYF. As DNA, the CDR3 is TGTGCCTGGAGAGCCGGGACTAGCGGGAGTCAGGAGCAGTACTTC.

Turning to this clonotype: The junction departs from the called germline gene at one end, perhaps through a read error. V usage is TRBV6-1 and J usage is TRBJ2-5; the D is unclear. Germline CDR1 and CDR2: MNHNS and SASEGT. The CDR3 has 12 amino acids. CDR3 sequence reads: CASRKRQETRYF. In nucleotides, the CDR3 is TGTGCCAGCAGAAAGAGACAAGAGACCCGGTACTTC.

In the case of this clonotype: Germline and junction disagree at one end, which may indicate a read error. The chain couples TRBV12-3 or TRBV12-4 to TRBJ2-2, with TRBD1 identical over 7 bases. This CDR3 region has 15 residues. CDR3 region: CASSWGQLNAGELFF. The CDR3 DNA reads as TGTGCCAGCAGTTGGGGACAGTTGAACGCCGGGGAGCTGTTTTTT.

About this clonotype itself: A much larger clone is a single base away; this may be a read error. The chain is built from TRBV29-1 and TRBJ2-4, with a weak D call TRBD1 (6 bases). There are 12 residues in the CDR3. From germline, CDR1 is SQVTM and CDR2 ANQGSEA. Deletions cut 7 bases from V and 6 bases from J, with 13 bases between. In DNA form, the CDR3 reads TGCAGCGCCGGCAGGGGCGGAAACATTCAGTACTTC. Protein: CSAGRGGNIQYF.

To note about this clonotype: A clone one base away is much larger, so this may be a read error. The rearrangement joins TRBV6-1 to TRBJ2-5; no definite D call. From germline, CDR1 is MNHNS and CDR2 SASEGT. This CDR3 has 14 residues. Trimming took off 5 bases at V and 5 bases at J, with 15 bases between the two ends. CDR3 residues: CASSSDGGRETQYF. Here the CDR3 DNA reads TGTGCCAGCAGTTCAGACGGTGGACGGGAGACCCAGTACTTC.

Comments on this clonotype: This clone may be a read error of a much larger clone one base away. The conserved final phenylalanine or tryptophan is absent from the CDR3, which likely points to a read error. This chain connects TRBV10-3 to TRBJ2-2; possibly TRBD1 for D (6 bases). The V gene lost 7 bases and the J gene lost 2 bases, with 8 bases spanning the gap. This CDR3 is built from 13 residues. The germline CDR1 and CDR2 sequences are ENHRY and SYGVKD. CDR3 sequence: CAITRGNTGELFL. The DNA for the CDR3 is TGTGCCATCACCAGGGGAAACACCGGGGAGCTGTTTCTT.

This clonotype was seen a handful of times. This chain connects TRBV12-3 or TRBV12-4 to TRBJ1-1; D is uncertain. CDR3 length: 15 amino acids. Trimming removed 5 bases from V and 0 bases from J, with 13 bases in between. Here the CDR3 DNA reads TGTGCCAGCAGTCGCCGGGATATTATGAACACTGAAGCTTTCTTT. It yields the protein CASSRRDIMNTEAFF.

This clonotype was recorded at least ten times. The chain combines TRBV11-3 with TRBJ2-7; D may correspond to TRBD1 or TRBD2 (5 bases each). This CDR3 has 15 amino acids. Trimming stripped 0 bases from V and 3 bases from J, with 12 bases between. CDR1 SGHNT and CDR2 YENEEA come from the germline V gene. The DNA of the CDR3 is TGTGCCAGCAGCTTAGAGGGACCGCCTAACTACGAGCAGTACTTC. Translating gives CASSLEGPPNYEQYF.

Comments on this clonotype: The junction differs from germline at one of its ends, possibly a read error. This chain joins TRBV7-9 and TRBJ2-7, with 10 bases fitting TRBD1. Germline V gives CDR1 SEHNR, CDR2 FQNEAQ (reference sequence). The CDR3 has 13 amino acids. Written as DNA, the CDR3 is TGTGGCAGCACCCGGGACAGGGGTTACGAGCAGTACTTC. Amino acid sequence: CGSTRDRGYEQYF.

Comments on this clonotype: A much larger clone sits a single nucleotide away, making a read error possible. This sequence joins TRBV6-5 and TRBJ2-2, with 8 bases identical to TRBD1. The CDR3 extends over 14 amino acids. Germline V gives CDR1 MNHEY, CDR2 SVGAGI. The junction had 5 bases not matched to a gene; V was cut back by 5 bases and J by 6 bases. The CDR3 DNA sequence: TGTGCCAGCAGTGTCCGGACAGGGCCCGGGGAGCTGTTTTTT. The encoded protein is CASSVRTGPGELFF.

Notes on this clonotype: An end of the junction does not agree with germline; a read error may underlie this. The chain is built from TRBV10-3 and TRBJ1-1; 7 bases match TRBD1. Germline CDR1 ENHRY, CDR2 SYGVKD. This CDR3 spans 14 amino acids. Written as DNA, the CDR3 is TGTGCCATCGGGGACAGAGTAATGAACACTGAAGCTCTCTTT. This sequence encodes CAIGDRVMNTEALF.

Note on this clonotype: Just one base apart from a much larger clone, this may be a read error. The chain uses TRBV6-5 and TRBJ1-2; D gene unclear. The germline gives CDR1 MNHEY, CDR2 SVGAGI. This CDR3 spans 13 amino acids. CDR3 protein: CACSYRAHYGYTF. The CDR3, as DNA: TGTGCCTGCAGTTACCGGGCCCACTATGGCTACACCTTC.

Concerning this clonotype itself: One end of the junction does not line up with germline, which may come from a read error. The chain joins TRBV7-9 to TRBJ2-2; possible D gene TRBD2, 5 bases. The CDR3 extends over 12 amino acids. CDR1 is SEHNR and CDR2 is FQNEAQ in the germline V gene (reference sequence). CDR3 DNA sequence: TGTGCCAGCAGCTTTTACACCGGGGAGCTGCTTTTT. Translation gives CASSFYTGELLF.

This clonotype was seen more than once but under ten times. With a much larger clone just one base away, this may be a read error. This chain links TRBV11-2 with TRBJ2-7; a weak D match, TRBD1 (6 bases). CDR3 length equals 14 residues. Germline CDR1 SGHAT, CDR2 FQNNGV. V was pared by 5 bases and J by 6 bases, with 17 bases between. The CDR3 DNA follows: TGTGCCAGCAGCATATCCGGGACATCTTCCGAGCAGTACTTC. This translates into CASSISGTSSEQYF.

This clonotype has a single count. A much larger clone sits a single nucleotide away, making a read error possible. The V and J genes are TRBV2 and TRBJ2-3; D is perhaps TRBD2 (6 bases). The CDR3 has 15 residues. Looked up from germline, CDR1 is SNHLY and CDR2 is FYNNEI. The CDR3 sequence: CAGRATSSLGDTQYF. CDR3 coding DNA: TGTGCCGGCAGGGCCACTAGCAGCTTGGGAGATACGCAGTATTTT.

This clonotype has only one observation. The rearrangement joins TRBV7-9 to TRBJ2-7, with D unresolved. The germline V gene has CDR1 SEHNR and CDR2 FQNEAQ (reference sequence). This CDR3 has 13 residues. V gave up 5 bases and J gave up 9 bases, with 17 bases separating them. In DNA form, the CDR3 reads TGTGCCAGCAGCCTTAGCCCCCAACTGGGGCAGTACTTC. Protein product: CASSLSPQLGQYF.

There are many counts of this clonotype. Relative to the germline gene, one junction end is altered; a read error may explain this. CDR3 DNA sequence: TGTGCCAGCAGCTTAAGAGAGACCCAGTACTTC. This encodes CASSLRETQYF. The rearrangement uses TRBV5-1 and TRBJ2-5; D unresolved. The CDR3 extends over 11 amino acids. The germline V gene encodes CDR1 SGHRS and CDR2 YFSETQ.

The V gene is TRBV6-2 or TRBV6-3, the J gene TRBJ2-7; the match to TRBD1 covers 8 bases. Germline V gene sequence: CDR1 MNHEY, CDR2 SVGEGT. This CDR3 has 14 amino acids. V lost 5 bases and J lost 6; bases outside the gene matches: 9. CDR3 DNA: TGTGCCAGCAGTAACACGGGACAGGCATCCGAGCAGTACTTC. Translation gives CASSNTGQASEQYF.

This clonotype was detected ten times or more. J is TRBJ2-1 and V is TRBV12-3 or TRBV12-4; D uncertain. V was clipped by 2 bases and J by 4 bases, with 6 bases between them. The CDR3 consists of 13 residues. CDR3 residues: CASSLREYNEQFF. The CDR3 region has the DNA TGTGCCAGCAGTTTACGTGAATACAATGAGCAGTTCTTC.

There are a few counts of this clonotype. This chain uses TRBV4-2 with TRBJ2-1; TRBD2 aligns across 7 bases. The CDR3 contains 13 residues. The junction had 5 bases not matched to a gene; V was cut back by 5 bases and J by 7 bases. In germline, CDR1 is LGHNA, CDR2 YNFKEQ. CDR3 loop: CASSFALANEQFF. In nucleotides, the CDR3 is TGTGCCAGCAGCTTCGCACTAGCGAATGAGCAGTTCTTC.